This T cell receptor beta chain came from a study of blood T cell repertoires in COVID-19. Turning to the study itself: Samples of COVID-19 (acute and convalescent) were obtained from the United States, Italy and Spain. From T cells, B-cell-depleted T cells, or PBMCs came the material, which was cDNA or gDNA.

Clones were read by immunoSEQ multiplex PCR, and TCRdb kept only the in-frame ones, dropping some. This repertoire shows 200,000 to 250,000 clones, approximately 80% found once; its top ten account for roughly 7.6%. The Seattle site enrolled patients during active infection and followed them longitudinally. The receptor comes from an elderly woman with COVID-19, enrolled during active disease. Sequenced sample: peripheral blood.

The CDR3 nucleotides read TGTGCCAGCAGTTTAGGCGATGGCTACACCTTC. It codes for CASSLGDGYTF. This rearrangement joins TRBV12-3 or TRBV12-4 to TRBJ1-2; D gene unclear. With 1 base removed from V and 6 bases from J, the gap between germline ends came to 3 bases. CDR3 size: 11 residues.